This T cell receptor (beta chain) was found in a study of brain T cells in children with intractable seizures. Libraries were prepared by immunoSEQ multiplex PCR; TCRdb keeps only in-frame clonotypes and omits some of them. Of 70,000 to 85,000 clones in the sample, about 93% were seen once. Trimming took 2 bases from V and 0 from J, leaving 10 bases between them. CDR3 length: 16 residues. CDR1 and CDR2 (germline): SEHNR, FQNEAQ (reference sequence). This clone was seen a handful of times. The sequencing used peripheral blood, collected at surgery. The source is a girl aged 2-10 years with Rasmussen encephalitis and intractable seizures. V is TRBV7-9 and J is TRBJ1-4; no definite D call. Here the CDR3 reads CASSLIGSTTNEKLFF. The CDR3 DNA sequence: TGTGCCAGCAGCTTAATAGGGTCCACAACTAATGAAAAACTGTTTTTT. Full variable domain (remainder filled in from reference TRBV7-9 and TRBJ1-4): DTGVSQNPRHKITKRGQNVTFRCDPISEHNRLYWYRQTLGQGPEFLTYFQNEAQLEKSRLLSDRFSAERPKGSFSTLEIQRTEQGDSAMYLCASSLIGSTTNEKLFFGSGTQLSVL.